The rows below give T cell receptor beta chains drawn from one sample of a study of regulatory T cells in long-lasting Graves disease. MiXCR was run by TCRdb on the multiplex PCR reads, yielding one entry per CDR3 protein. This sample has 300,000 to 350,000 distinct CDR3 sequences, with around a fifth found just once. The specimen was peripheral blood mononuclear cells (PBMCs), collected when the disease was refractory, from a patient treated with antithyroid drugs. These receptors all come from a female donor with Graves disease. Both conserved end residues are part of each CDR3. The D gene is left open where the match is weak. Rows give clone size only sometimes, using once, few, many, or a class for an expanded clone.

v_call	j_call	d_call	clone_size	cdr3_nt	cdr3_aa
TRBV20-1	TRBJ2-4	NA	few	TGCAGTGCTAGCGGGGATAGAAGAGCCAAAAACATTCAGTACTTC	CSASGDRRAKNIQYF
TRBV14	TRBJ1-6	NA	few	TGTGCCAGCAGCCGGGGATTTAATTCACCCCTCCACTTT	CASSRGFNSPLHF
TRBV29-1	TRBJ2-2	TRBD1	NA	TGCAGCGCCCAACGACAGGGGACGGGGGAGCTGTTTTTT	CSAQRQGTGELFF
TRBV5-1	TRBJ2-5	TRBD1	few	TGCGCCAGCAGCACGAGGACAGGGGGCTGGGAGACCCAGTACTTC	CASSTRTGGWETQYF
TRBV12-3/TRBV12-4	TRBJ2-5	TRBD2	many	TGTGCCAGCAGTTTTGTAGCGGGAGTAGGAGAGACCCAGTACTTC	CASSFVAGVGETQYF
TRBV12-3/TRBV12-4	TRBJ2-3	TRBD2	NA	TGTGCCAGCAGTCGAGGACTAGCGGGGGGGGTAAACACAGATACGCAGTATTTT	CASSRGLAGGVNTDTQYF
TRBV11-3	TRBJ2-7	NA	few	TGTGCCAGCAGCTTCCGGGACCCTTTCGACGAGCAGTACTTC	CASSFRDPFDEQYF
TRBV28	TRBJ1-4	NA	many	TGTGCCAGCACTTTTGGAGGTGGGGATGAAAAACTGTTTTTT	CASTFGGGDEKLFF
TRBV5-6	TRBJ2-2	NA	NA	TGTGCCAGCAGCTTGGATTGGAGGGGCGGGGAGCTGTTTTTT	CASSLDWRGGELFF
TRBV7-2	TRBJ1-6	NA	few	TGTGCCAGCAACCTATGGGGGTTAGGGAGTAATTCACCCCTCCACTTT	CASNLWGLGSNSPLHF
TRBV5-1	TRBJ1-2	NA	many	TGCGCCAGCAGCTTCCAGGGGAGCTACACCTTC	CASSFQGSYTF
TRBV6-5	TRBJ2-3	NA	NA	TGTGCCAGCAGTTACAGGACCACCGGAGATACGCAGTATTTT	CASSYRTTGDTQYF
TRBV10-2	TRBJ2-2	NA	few	TGCGCCAGCAGTGAAATCGGATACAGGGAGCTGTTTTTT	CASSEIGYRELFF
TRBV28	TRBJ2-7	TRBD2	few	TGTGCCAGCAACCGCGGACTAGCGGGAGGGCCCAGCTCCTACGAGCAGTACTTC	CASNRGLAGGPSSYEQYF
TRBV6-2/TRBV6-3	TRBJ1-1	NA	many	TGTGCCAGCAGTTACGACTTAGGGGGGAACACTGAAGCTTTCTTT	CASSYDLGGNTEAFF
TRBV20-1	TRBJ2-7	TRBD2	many	TGCAGTGCTAGCCTAGCGGGAACGAGGTACGAGCAGTACTTC	CSASLAGTRYEQYF
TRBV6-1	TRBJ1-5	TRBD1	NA	TGTGCCAGCAGAACAGGGGTTTATAGCAATCAGCCCCAGCATTTT	CASRTGVYSNQPQHF
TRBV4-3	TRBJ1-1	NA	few	TGCGCCAGCAGCCCCACTGAGATGAACACTGAAGCTTTCTTT	CASSPTEMNTEAFF
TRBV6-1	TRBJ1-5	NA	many	TGTGCCAGCGGAGATTATAGCAATCAGCCCCAGCATTTT	CASGDYSNQPQHF
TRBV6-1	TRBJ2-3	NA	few	TGTGCCAGCACGAGGGGGCGGGGGGACACAGATACGCAGTATTTT	CASTRGRGDTDTQYF
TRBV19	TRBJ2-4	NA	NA	TGTGCCAGTAGTATGGGAAGGGAGATGTTCTTC	CASSMGREMFF
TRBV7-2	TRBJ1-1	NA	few	TGTGCCAGCAGCTTAGGAGGGAGCGGGAACACTGAAGCTTTCTTT	CASSLGGSGNTEAFF
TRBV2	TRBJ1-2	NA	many	TGTGCCAGCAGTGAAGTAGGCTTAGGCTACACCTTC	CASSEVGLGYTF
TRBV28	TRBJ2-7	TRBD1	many	TGTGCCAGCAGTCCTGACAGGGTACTAAAGCCCTACGAGCAGTACTTC	CASSPDRVLKPYEQYF
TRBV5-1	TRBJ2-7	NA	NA	TGCGCCAGCAGCTTGGTCTCAGGGGCGGGCTACGAGCAGTACTTC	CASSLVSGAGYEQYF
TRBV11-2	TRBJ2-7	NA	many	TGTGCCAGCAGTCGTGCATCCTACGAGCAGTACTTC	CASSRASYEQYF
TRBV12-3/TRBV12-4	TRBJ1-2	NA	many	TGTGCCACTTCGGCTACAGGCCTCTATGGCTACACCTTC	CATSATGLYGYTF
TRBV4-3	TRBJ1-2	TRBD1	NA	TGCGCCAGCAGCCAAGAGGGACAGGGACCCTATGGCTACACCTTC	CASSQEGQGPYGYTF
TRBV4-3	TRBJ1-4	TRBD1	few	TGCGCCAGCAGCTCCCGACAGGGGGATGAAAAACTGTTTTTT	CASSSRQGDEKLFF
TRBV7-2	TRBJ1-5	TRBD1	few	TGTGCCAGCAGTGCCCGGGACAGGGGCCTGCATCAGCCCCAGCATTTT	CASSARDRGLHQPQHF
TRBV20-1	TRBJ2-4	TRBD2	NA	TGCAGTGCTAGGCAGCGGGAGGGCCTTCTTCTCATTCAGTACTTC	CSARQREGLLLIQYF
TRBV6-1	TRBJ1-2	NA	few	TGTGCCAGCAGTCCCAGTGGACAGTATGGCTACACCTTC	CASSPSGQYGYTF